This passage covers 23 T cell receptor beta chains from one sample sequenced in a study of T cell clones after liver transplantation. Assay: immunoSEQ multiplex PCR; the TCRdb copy retains only in-frame clones and omits some. Of about 120,000 clones detected, less than 95% appear once; the ten largest clones hold more than 0.8%. Material: CD4+ T cells from blood, obtained 12 months after liver transplant. The receptor source for this set is a human patient who received a liver transplant. These T cells may partly come from the graft donor.

This clone was seen a handful of times. The J gene is TRBJ1-6, the V gene TRBV6-5, with D perhaps matching TRBD1 (5 bases). Germline lookup yields CDR1 MNHEY and CDR2 SVGAGI. This CDR3 contains 14 residues. V was trimmed by 6 bases and J by 5 bases, leaving 11 bases between them. The CDR3 bases are TGTGCCAGCAGATTGGGGGGTCATAATTCACCCCTCCACTTT. Amino acid sequence: CASRLGGHNSPLHF.

This sequence joins TRBV19 and TRBJ2-3; TRBD2 aligns across 14 bases. The CDR3 is made up of 17 amino acids. Germline V gene data show CDR1 as LNHDA and CDR2 as SQIVND (reference sequence). The junction had 5 bases not matched to a gene; V was cut back by 5 bases and J by 1 base. CDR3 sequence (DNA): TGTGCCAGTAGTTCCGGGACTAGCGGGGGACGCACAGATACGCAGTATTTT. Translation: CASSSGTSGGRTDTQYF.

This clone was recorded only once. The chain links TRBV18 to TRBJ2-7, with no clear D. Germline values: CDR1 KGHSH, CDR2 LQKENI. V gave up 2 bases and J gave up 2 bases, with 7 bases separating them. This CDR3 comprises 13 residues. CDR3 protein: CASSPSQTYEQYF. The CDR3 nucleotides are TGTGCCAGCTCACCAAGTCAGACCTACGAGCAGTACTTC.

This chain joins TRBV9 and TRBJ2-3; the D is unclear. The CDR3 spans 11 residues. Trimming cost V 3 bases and J 3 bases, with 2 bases left between them. Germline CDR1 and CDR2: SGDLS and YYNGEE. The CDR3 loop is CASSATDTQYF. The CDR3 DNA reads as TGTGCCAGCAGCGCTACAGATACGCAGTATTTT.

The chain joins TRBV19 to TRBJ2-5; 10 bases map to TRBD1. The ends lost 6 bases at V and 1 base at J; junction bases unmatched: 8. Germline V CDR1 and CDR2: LNHDA, SQIVND (reference sequence). CDR3 size: 16 residues. In nucleotides, the CDR3 is TGTGCCAGTAGCTGGGGGGACAGGGGTTTCCAAGAGACCCAGTACTTC. Amino acid sequence: CASSWGDRGFQETQYF.

The V call is TRBV11-3, the J call TRBJ2-3; tentative D call: TRBD2 (6 bases). This CDR3 region has 15 residues. In germline, CDR1 is SGHNT, CDR2 YENEEA. Trimming pared 2 bases from V and 5 bases from J, leaving 14 bases between. DNA for the CDR3: TGTGCCAGCAGCTTACCTTTCGGGAGTCAAGATACGCAGTATTTT. It yields the protein CASSLPFGSQDTQYF.

The V gene is TRBV28, the J gene TRBJ2-7; 13 bases match TRBD2. V was clipped by 10 bases and J by 6 bases; unmatched bases: 12. Germline V gene data show CDR1 as MDHEN and CDR2 as SYDVKM. This CDR3 is 15 amino acids long. CDR3 nucleotide sequence: TGTGCCATCTCCACGCCGGGACTAGCGGGACCCGAGCAGTACTTC. It encodes CAISTPGLAGPEQYF.

The chain combines TRBV28 with TRBJ2-7; perhaps D is TRBD1 or TRBD2 (5 bases each). CDR3 size: 16 residues. Germline V gene sequence: CDR1 MDHEN, CDR2 SYDVKM. Trimming took 5 bases from V and 4 from J, leaving 21 bases between them. The CDR3 reads CASSPGGGRVLYEQYF. In DNA, the CDR3 is TGTGCCAGCAGTCCCGGTGGGGGAAGGGTGCTGTACGAGCAGTACTTC. Based on the CDR3 plus reference TRBV28 and TRBJ2-7, the full variable domain is DVKVTQSSRYLVKRTGEKVFLECVQDMDHENMFWYRQDPGLGLRLIYFSYDVKMKEKGDIPEGYSVSREKKERFSLILESASTNQTSMYLCASSPGGGRVLYEQYFGPGTRLTVT.

The J gene is TRBJ1-4, the V gene TRBV4-1; 9 bases agree with TRBD1. Trimming removed 4 bases from V and 11 bases from J; junction bases left unmatched: 11. The V gene's germline CDR1 is MGHRA and CDR2 YSYEKL. This CDR3 has 15 amino acids. CDR3 amino acids: CASSPLGTGIGKLFF. CDR3 DNA sequence: TGCGCCAGCAGCCCTCTCGGGACAGGGATAGGGAAACTGTTTTTT.

The chain has TRBV18 and TRBJ2-7, with a weak D call TRBD1 (6 bases). There are 15 residues in the CDR3. V was pared by 0 bases and J by 0 bases, with 9 bases between. Germline CDR1 is KGHSH and CDR2 is LQKENI. The chain's CDR3 is CASSPPTGSSYEQYF. In nucleotides, the CDR3 is TGTGCCAGCTCACCACCGACAGGATCCTCCTACGAGCAGTACTTC. The whole variable domain, filled in from reference TRBV18 and TRBJ2-7, reads NAGVMQNPRHLVRRRGQEARLRCSPMKGHSHVYWYRQLPEEGLKFMVYLQKENIIDESGMPKERFSAEFPKEGPSILRIQQVVRGDSAAYFCASSPPTGSSYEQYFGPGTRLTVT.

The chain combines TRBV2 with TRBJ2-7, with 7 bases fitting TRBD1. After removal of 6 bases from V and 1 base from J, the junction contained 15 bases not matched to a gene. The CDR3 is made up of 17 amino acids. The germline gives CDR1 SNHLY, CDR2 FYNNEI. DNA for the CDR3: TGTGCCAGCAGAGACCTCCCCGGGACAGCCGCTTCCTACGAGCAGTACTTC. It yields the protein CASRDLPGTAASYEQYF.

The chain couples TRBV10-1 to TRBJ2-1, with D possibly being TRBD1 (6 bases). The germline V and J ends were trimmed by 0 bases and 0 bases, with 12 bases remaining between them. The CDR3 length is 17 residues. Per germline, CDR1 WNHNN and CDR2 SYGVQD (reference sequence). CDR3 in DNA: TGCGCCAGCAGTGAGTCGAGACAGGCAAGCTCCTACAATGAGCAGTTCTTC. Protein: CASSESRQASSYNEQFF.

The chain combines TRBV4-2 with TRBJ2-3, with D perhaps TRBD2 (5 bases). From germline, CDR1 is LGHNA and CDR2 YNFKEQ. Trimming took off 4 bases at V and 6 bases at J, with 17 bases between the two ends. The CDR3 length is 15 residues. Written as DNA, the CDR3 is TGTGCCAGCAGCCGCCTAGCCAGTGGCCTCGATACGCAGTATTTT. Protein sequence: CASSRLASGLDTQYF.

With regard to this clone: Other DNA sequences in the sample encode the same CDR3. This rearrangement joins TRBV11-2 to TRBJ2-7; 13 nucleotides agree with TRBD2. V lost 5 bases to trimming and J lost 3 bases; unmatched junction nucleotides: 7. Germline V gene sequence: CDR1 SGHAT, CDR2 FQNNGV. The CDR3 is 16 amino acids. CDR3 sequence (DNA): TGTGCCAGCAGCCTACAGAGGACTAGCGGGGGCTACGAGCAGTACTTC. This encodes CASSLQRTSGGYEQYF. Full variable domain (rest looked up from reference TRBV11-2 and TRBJ2-7): EAGVAQSPRYKIIEKRQSVAFWCNPISGHATLYWYQQILGQGPKLLIQFQNNGVVDDSQLPKDRFSAERLKGVDSTLKIQPAKLEDSAVYLCASSLQRTSGGYEQYFGPGTRLTVT.

This chain uses TRBV14 with TRBJ1-5; D unresolved. The germline gives CDR1 SGHDN, CDR2 FVKESK. This CDR3 has 12 residues. V was trimmed by 1 base and J by 9 bases, leaving 7 bases between them. This CDR3 is CASSQASGPQHF. The DNA for the CDR3 is TGTGCCAGCAGCCAAGCTTCCGGGCCCCAGCATTTT.

The genes are TRBV28 and TRBJ1-2, with D possibly being TRBD1 (6 bases). Germline V gene sequence: CDR1 MDHEN, CDR2 SYDVKM. The CDR3 loop spans 16 amino acids. V was trimmed by 3 bases and J by 0 bases, leaving 14 bases between them. The CDR3 DNA sequence: TGTGCCAGCAGTTTCCCGTTCGCAGGGGCTAACTATGGCTACACCTTC. Translated: CASSFPFAGANYGYTF.

The chain recombines TRBV19 with TRBJ2-1; 9 bases align to TRBD1. J lost 8 bases, V lost 6 bases, and 11 bases had no gene match. CDR1 is LNHDA, CDR2 SQIVND, per germline (reference sequence). This CDR3 has 15 residues. CDR3 residues: CASRSEGQGYDEQFF. CDR3 sequence (DNA): TGTGCCAGTAGGTCGGAGGGACAGGGTTATGATGAGCAGTTCTTC.

The chain has TRBV11-2 and TRBJ2-2, with D possibly being TRBD1 (5 bases). Germline V CDR1 and CDR2: SGHAT, FQNNGV. The CDR3 is made up of 14 amino acids. V was clipped by 10 bases and J by 0 bases, with 12 bases between them. This CDR3 is CATEQDPNTGELFF. Here the CDR3 DNA reads TGTGCCACCGAACAGGACCCGAACACCGGGGAGCTGTTTTTT.

The chain uses TRBV28 and TRBJ2-1, with 12 bases matching TRBD2. V was pared by 1 base and J by 5 bases, with 6 bases of the junction left unmatched. This CDR3 is 17 amino acids long. Germline CDR1 reads MDHEN; CDR2 reads SYDVKM. DNA for the CDR3: TGTGCCAGCAGTTTATCCGAACGGACTAGCGGGAACAATGAGCAGTTCTTC. It is translated as CASSLSERTSGNNEQFF.

This clone was observed once. This chain uses TRBV10-3 with TRBJ2-2, with 11 bases lining up with TRBD1. Germline V CDR1 and CDR2: ENHRY, SYGVKD. The CDR3 spans 17 residues. V shed 4 bases, J shed 3 bases, and the junction held 7 bases outside the gene matches. The CDR3 sequence: CAISARGQGADTGELFF. The CDR3 DNA reads as TGTGCCATCAGTGCGCGTGGACAGGGGGCGGACACCGGGGAGCTGTTTTTT.

This chain links TRBV18 with TRBJ1-2; D not resolved. CDR3 size: 12 residues. V was trimmed by 5 bases and J by 4 bases, leaving 8 bases between them. The germline V gene encodes CDR1 KGHSH and CDR2 LQKENI. CDR3 bases: TGTGCCAGCTCAGGTGCGAGCTATGGCTACACCTTC. Translating gives CASSGASYGYTF.

The CDR3 bases are TGTGCCATCCGCACTGGCACAGTGGGCACCGGGGAGCTGTTTTTT. Protein: CAIRTGTVGTGELFF. The chain combines TRBV10-3 with TRBJ2-2, with unresolved D. CDR3 length: 15 amino acids. CDR1 is ENHRY and CDR2 is SYGVKD in the germline V gene. V gave up 8 bases and J gave up 4 bases, with 17 bases separating them.

This chain links TRBV7-8 with TRBJ1-1; D is ambiguous. Germline CDR1 SGHVS, CDR2 FQNEAQ. V lost 5 bases and J lost 5, with 15 bases in between. The CDR3 totals 14 residues. In DNA form, the CDR3 reads TGTGCCAGCAGCCTAAATGGATTCCAGACTGAAGCTTTCTTT. The encoded protein is CASSLNGFQTEAFF.